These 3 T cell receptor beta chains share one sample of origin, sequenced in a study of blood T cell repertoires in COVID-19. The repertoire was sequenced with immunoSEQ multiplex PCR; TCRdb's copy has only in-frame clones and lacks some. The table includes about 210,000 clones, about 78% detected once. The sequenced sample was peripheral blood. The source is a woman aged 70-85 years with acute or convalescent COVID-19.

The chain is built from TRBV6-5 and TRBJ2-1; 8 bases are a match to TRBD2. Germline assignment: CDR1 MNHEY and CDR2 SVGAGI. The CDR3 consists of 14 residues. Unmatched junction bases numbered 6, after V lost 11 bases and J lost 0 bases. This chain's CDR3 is CAVDSGSSYNEQFF. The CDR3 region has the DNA TGTGCCGTTGACAGCGGGAGCTCCTACAATGAGCAGTTCTTC.

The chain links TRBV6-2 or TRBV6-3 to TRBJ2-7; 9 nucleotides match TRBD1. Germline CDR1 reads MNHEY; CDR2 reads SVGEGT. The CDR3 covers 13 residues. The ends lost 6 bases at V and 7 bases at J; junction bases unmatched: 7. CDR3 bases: TGTGCCAGCAGCGTACAGGGGGCAGGGGAGCAGTACTTC. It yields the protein CASSVQGAGEQYF.

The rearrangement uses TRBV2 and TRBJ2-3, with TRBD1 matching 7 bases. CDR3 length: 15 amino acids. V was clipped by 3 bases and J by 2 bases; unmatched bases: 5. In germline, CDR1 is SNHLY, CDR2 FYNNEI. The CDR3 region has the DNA TGTGCCAGCAGTGACAGGGGGTGGGACACAGATACGCAGTATTTT. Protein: CASSDRGWDTDTQYF.